This record concerns one TCR beta chain sequence. Its recognized antigen is unknown. No much larger clone is present one base from it, and per-base qualities are unavailable. The data stem from a study of blood T cell repertoires in COVID-19 (dated by TCRdb to about 2020). General notes on the study: Collaborator samples came from the United States, Italy and Spain and covered acute and convalescent phases of COVID-19. The prospective study material was composed of cDNA or gDNA derived from T cells, B-cell-depleted T cells, or PBMCs. The repertoires were made available in a free public database intended to serve as a resource for research on the immune response to SARS-CoV-2. Samples were obtained from the ongoing ImmuneRACE study (first 160 participants) and from 1,254 subjects provided by 6 global collaborators. Deeply sampled blood TCRbeta repertoires from subjects exposed to, actively infected with, or recovered from COVID-19 were included in the dataset. Where HLA class I and class II types were available, the types were taken from metadata supplied by the sample provider, not from assay-based typing. Nearly every sample came with metadata listing a de-identified subject ID, COVID-19 status, age in years and sex.

There are 15 amino acids in the CDR3, from cysteine to phenylalanine inclusive. Only the CDR3 DNA is retained, 45 bases long and in frame from the first base. Clipping removes 7 bases from V and 6 bases from J, with 5 as the unmatched junction base count. Per the germline V gene, ENHRY is the CDR1 and SYGVKD is the CDR2. TCRbeta CDR3 regions were amplified from genomic DNA by means of the immunoSEQ Assay, a bias-controlled multiplex PCR. Per the source publication's procedure: Within the assay, amplification of reference gene primers was used to estimate how many nucleated cells each sample contained. To quantify the absolute abundance of each unique TCRbeta CDR3 rearrangement, sequence reads were collapsed and filtered. For each sample, productive Simpson clonality was calculated as the square root of Simpson's diversity index over productive rearrangements. TCRdb limited this immuneACCESS table to in-frame rearrangements with V and J called. A share of clones is missing; checked studies link under half to unresolved V genes, and the rest is unexplained. From that table come the V and J calls and clone size; the DNA was used to work out D and trimming. Within this sample are about 79,000 clones, with roughly 90% of them counted one time only. The top ten clones comprise around 4.5% of the sample.

The investigation overall reported the following: The amount of clinical and demographic metadata varied by source and participant and was provided uncurated.

Each collaborating institution followed its own protocols to collect whole blood in K2EDTA tubes. For TCRbeta analysis, collaborators shipped samples in one of three forms: frozen whole blood, isolated PBMCs, or DNA extracted from either of those sample types. The chain couples TRBV10-3 to TRBJ2-1, and 14 junctional nucleotides match TRBD2. Sequences were obtained from peripheral blood. The TCR originated in a man aged 50-59 years with active COVID-19. The CDR3 reads CAITSGLAGANEQFF. The DNA is as follows: TGTGCCATCACCTCGGGACTAGCGGGGGCCAATGAGCAGTTCTTC.